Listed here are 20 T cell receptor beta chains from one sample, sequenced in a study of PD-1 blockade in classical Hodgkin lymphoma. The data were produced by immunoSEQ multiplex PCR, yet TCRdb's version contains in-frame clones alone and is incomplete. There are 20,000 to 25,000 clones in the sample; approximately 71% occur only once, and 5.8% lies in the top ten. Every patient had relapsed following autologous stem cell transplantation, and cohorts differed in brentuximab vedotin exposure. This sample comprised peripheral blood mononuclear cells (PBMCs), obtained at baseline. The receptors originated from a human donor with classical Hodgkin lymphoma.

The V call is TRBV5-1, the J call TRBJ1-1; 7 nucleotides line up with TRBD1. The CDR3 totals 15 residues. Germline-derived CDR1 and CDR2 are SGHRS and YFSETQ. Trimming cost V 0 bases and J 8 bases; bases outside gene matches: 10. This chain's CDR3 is CASSLAIGQAQEAFF. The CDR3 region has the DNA TGCGCCAGCAGCTTGGCCATTGGACAGGCCCAGGAAGCTTTCTTT.

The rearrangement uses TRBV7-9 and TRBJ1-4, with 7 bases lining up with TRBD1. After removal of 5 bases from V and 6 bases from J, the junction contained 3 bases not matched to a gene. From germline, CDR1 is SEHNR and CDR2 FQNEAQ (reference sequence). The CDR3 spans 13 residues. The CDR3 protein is CASSRGPDEKLFF. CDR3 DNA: TGTGCCAGCAGCAGGGGGCCGGATGAAAAACTGTTTTTT.

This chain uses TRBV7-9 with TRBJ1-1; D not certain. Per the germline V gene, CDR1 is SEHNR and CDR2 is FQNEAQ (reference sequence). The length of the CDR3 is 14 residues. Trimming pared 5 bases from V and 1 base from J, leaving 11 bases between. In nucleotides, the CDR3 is TGTGCCAGCAGCCTAGACGACGGGAACACTGAAGCTTTCTTT. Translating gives CASSLDDGNTEAFF.

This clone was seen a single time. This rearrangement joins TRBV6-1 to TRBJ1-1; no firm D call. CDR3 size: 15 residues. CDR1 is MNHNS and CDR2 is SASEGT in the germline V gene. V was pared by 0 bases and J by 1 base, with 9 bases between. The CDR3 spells CASSEATVGNTEAFF. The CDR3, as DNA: TGTGCCAGCAGTGAAGCCACCGTCGGGAACACTGAAGCTTTCTTT.

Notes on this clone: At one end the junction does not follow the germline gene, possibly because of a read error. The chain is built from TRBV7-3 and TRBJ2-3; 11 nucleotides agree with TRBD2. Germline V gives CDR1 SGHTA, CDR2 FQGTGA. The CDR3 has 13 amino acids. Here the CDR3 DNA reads TGTGCCAGCAGCGAAACCGGGACTAGCGGCCTCTGTTTT. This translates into CASSETGTSGLCF.

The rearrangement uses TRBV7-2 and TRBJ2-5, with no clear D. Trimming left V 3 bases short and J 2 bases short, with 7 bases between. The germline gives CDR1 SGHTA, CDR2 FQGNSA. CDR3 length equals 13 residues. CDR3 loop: CASSLGIQETQYF. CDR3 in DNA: TGTGCCAGCAGCTTGGGGATTCAAGAGACCCAGTACTTC.

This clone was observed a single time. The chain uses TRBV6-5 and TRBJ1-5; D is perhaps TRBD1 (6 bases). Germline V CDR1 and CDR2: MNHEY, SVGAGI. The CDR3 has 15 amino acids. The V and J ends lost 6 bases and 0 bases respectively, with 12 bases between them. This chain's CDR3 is CASSSQGYSNQPQHF. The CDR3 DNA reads TGTGCCAGCAGCTCACAGGGTTATAGCAATCAGCCCCAGCATTTT.

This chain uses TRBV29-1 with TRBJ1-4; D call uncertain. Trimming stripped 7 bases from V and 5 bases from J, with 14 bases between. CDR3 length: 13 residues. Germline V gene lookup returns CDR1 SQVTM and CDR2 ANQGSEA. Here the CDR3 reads CSASGGSNEKLFF. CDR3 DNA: TGCAGCGCTTCCGGCGGGTCCAATGAAAAACTGTTTTTT.

Written as DNA, the CDR3 is TGCAGCGCCGGGGGCAGGAACACAGATACGCAGTATTTT. This encodes CSAGGRNTDTQYF. The chain has TRBV29-1 and TRBJ2-3; the D call may be TRBD1 or TRBD2 (6 bases each). V lost 7 bases and J lost 2, with 13 bases in between. Per the germline V gene, CDR1 is SQVTM and CDR2 is ANQGSEA. The CDR3 is made up of 13 amino acids.

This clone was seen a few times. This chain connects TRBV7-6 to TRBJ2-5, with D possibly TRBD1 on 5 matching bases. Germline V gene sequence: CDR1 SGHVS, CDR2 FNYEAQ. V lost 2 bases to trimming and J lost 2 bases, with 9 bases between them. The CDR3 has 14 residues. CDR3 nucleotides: TGTGCCAGCAGCTTATTCCAGGGTCAAGAGACCCAGTACTTC. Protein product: CASSLFQGQETQYF.

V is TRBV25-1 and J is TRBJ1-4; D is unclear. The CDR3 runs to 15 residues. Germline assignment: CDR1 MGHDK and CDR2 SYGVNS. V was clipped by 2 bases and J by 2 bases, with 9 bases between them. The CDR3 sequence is CASSEKGRTNEKLFF. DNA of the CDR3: TGTGCCAGCAGTGAAAAAGGCCGGACTAATGAAAAACTGTTTTTT.

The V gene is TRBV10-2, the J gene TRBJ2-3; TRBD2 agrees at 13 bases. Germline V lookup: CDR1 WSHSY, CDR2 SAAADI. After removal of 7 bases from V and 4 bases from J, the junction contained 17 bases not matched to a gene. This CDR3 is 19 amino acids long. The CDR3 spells CASTLGLAGFRGAADTQYF. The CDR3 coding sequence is TGCGCCAGCACCCTGGGACTAGCGGGGTTCCGAGGGGCCGCAGATACGCAGTATTTT.

The CDR3 DNA is TGTGCCAGTAAGTCTAAACTTACGCAGTATTTT. Its translation: CASKSKLTQYF. This chain connects TRBV28 to TRBJ2-3; no clear D gene. V was cut by 9 bases and J by 8 bases, with 12 bases left in between. This CDR3 is 11 amino acids long. The germline CDR1 and CDR2 sequences are MDHEN and SYDVKM. The variable domain in full, with the rest retrieved from reference TRBV28 and TRBJ2-3, is DVKVTQSSRYLVKRTGEKVFLECVQDMDHENMFWYRQDPGLGLRLIYFSYDVKMKEKGDIPEGYSVSREKKERFSLILESASTNQTSMYLCASKSKLTQYFGPGTRLTVL.

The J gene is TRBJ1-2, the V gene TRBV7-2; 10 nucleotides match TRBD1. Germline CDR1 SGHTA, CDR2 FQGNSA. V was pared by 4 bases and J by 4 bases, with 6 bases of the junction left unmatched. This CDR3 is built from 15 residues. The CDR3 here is CASSSDRGQGYGYTF. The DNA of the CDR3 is TGTGCCAGCAGCTCCGACAGGGGGCAAGGCTATGGCTACACCTTC.

The CDR3 DNA follows: TGTGCCAGCAGCTCTCCGGGACAGGGAACGTACGAGCAGTACTTC. The encoded protein is CASSSPGQGTYEQYF. The rearrangement joins TRBV11-2 to TRBJ2-5; 9 positions agree with TRBD1. The J call may be mistaken, given a closer DNA end match to TRBJ2-7. CDR1 SGHAT and CDR2 FQNNGV come from the germline V gene. The CDR3 extends over 15 amino acids.

The CDR3 spells CASSTDSTGAETQYF. The CDR3, as DNA: TGTGCCAGCAGCACGGACTCAACCGGAGCGGAGACCCAGTACTTC. The J gene is TRBJ2-5, the V gene TRBV28; D possibly corresponds to TRBD2 (5 bases). V was shortened by 6 bases and J by 5 bases, with 19 bases between the two germline ends. From germline, CDR1 is MDHEN and CDR2 SYDVKM. The CDR3 has 15 residues.

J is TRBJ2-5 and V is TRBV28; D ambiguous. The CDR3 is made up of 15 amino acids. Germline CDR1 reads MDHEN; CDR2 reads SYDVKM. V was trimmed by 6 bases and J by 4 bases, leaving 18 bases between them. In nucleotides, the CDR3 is TGTGCCAGCAGCCCACGTGTTCCCTGGCGAGAGACCCAGTACTTC. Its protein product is CASSPRVPWRETQYF.

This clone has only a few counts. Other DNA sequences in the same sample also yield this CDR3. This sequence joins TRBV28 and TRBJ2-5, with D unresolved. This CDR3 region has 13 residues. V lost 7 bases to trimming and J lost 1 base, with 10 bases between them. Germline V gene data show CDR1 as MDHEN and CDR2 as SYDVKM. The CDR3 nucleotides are TGTGCCAGCATAGGCAATTCCCAAGAGACCCAGTACTTC. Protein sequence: CASIGNSQETQYF.

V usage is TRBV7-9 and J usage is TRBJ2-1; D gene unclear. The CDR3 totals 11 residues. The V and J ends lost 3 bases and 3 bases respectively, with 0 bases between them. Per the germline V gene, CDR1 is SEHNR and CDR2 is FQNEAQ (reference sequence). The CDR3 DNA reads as TGTGCCAGCAGCTTCTACAATGAGCAGTTCTTC. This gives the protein CASSFYNEQFF.

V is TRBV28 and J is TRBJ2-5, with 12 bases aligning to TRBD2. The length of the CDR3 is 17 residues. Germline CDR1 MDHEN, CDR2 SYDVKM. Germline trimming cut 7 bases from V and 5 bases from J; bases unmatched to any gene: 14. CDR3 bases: TGTGCCAGCAAAGGGGAGCTAGCGGGAGGGCCGGGGGAGACCCAGTACTTC. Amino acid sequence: CASKGELAGGPGETQYF.